One sample yielded the 4 T cell receptor beta chains listed below, sequenced in a study of shared clonotypes between healthy human individuals. Data came from immunoSEQ multiplex PCR; TCRdb stores just in-frame clones and leaves some out. Of approximately 590,000 clones in the sample, nearly 97% were seen once. It was CD45RO-negative cells, positively selected for CCR7, that made up naive CD8 cells, with terminally differentiated effector memory CD45RA+ cells excluded. The sample comprised naive CD8+ T cells sorted from blood. The receptors derive from a woman aged 25 to 45 in good health.

The chain has TRBV4-1 and TRBJ1-6; D gene unclear. Trimming cost V 0 bases and J 7 bases, with 13 bases left between them. CDR1 MGHRA and CDR2 YSYEKL come from the germline V gene. The CDR3 totals 16 residues. CDR3 residues: CASSQDLARRNSPLHF. The CDR3 DNA reads as TGCGCCAGCAGCCAAGATTTAGCACGGAGAAATTCACCCCTCCACTTT.

J is TRBJ1-2 and V is TRBV6-5; TRBD1 aligns across 8 bases. The CDR3 consists of 14 residues. Germline CDR1 MNHEY, CDR2 SVGAGI. V lost 6 bases and J lost 5; bases outside the gene matches: 8. CDR3 sequence: CASSLRGPGYGYTF. The CDR3 bases are TGTGCCAGCAGCCTCAGGGGGCCAGGTTATGGCTACACCTTC.

Only one count was recorded for this clone. This rearrangement joins TRBV6-6 to TRBJ2-7; either TRBD1 or TRBD2 may fit D (5 bases each). The germline V gene has CDR1 MNHNY and CDR2 SVGAGI (reference sequence). The CDR3 is made up of 14 amino acids. V lost 4 bases, J lost 3 bases, and 13 bases lay in between. The chain's CDR3 is CASSSDGGGYEQYF. As DNA, the CDR3 is TGTGCCAGCAGTTCCGACGGTGGGGGCTACGAGCAGTACTTC.

The chain employs TRBV10-3 and TRBJ2-7; a possible D gene is TRBD2 (6 bases). The CDR3 sequence is 15 residues long. The germline V gene has CDR1 ENHRY and CDR2 SYGVKD. Trimming took off 0 bases at V and 2 bases at J, with 11 bases between the two ends. CDR3 nucleotide sequence: TGTGCCATCAGTGAGTCGTATGAGCGGGCCTACGAGCAGTACTTC. It is translated as CAISESYERAYEQYF.